Listed below are T cell receptor beta chains from one sample, sequenced in a study of human T cells and chemical hapten exposure. TCRdb redid the calling of the RACE reads with MiXCR, one entry per CDR3 protein. The sample carries roughly 40,000 distinct CDR3 sequences, approximately 11% recorded once. The input for sequencing was whole blood, taken in connection with sensitization to the hapten diphenylcyclopropenone (DPC). All receptors come from a woman in her 40s with alopecia areata. Some clones in this sample may be carry-over from other donors' samples. CDR3s leave out the opening cysteine and the closing phenylalanine or tryptophan. The order of the fields is J gene, V gene, CDR3 protein.

j_call: TRBJ2-7; v_call: TRBV27; cdr3_aa: ASSLGGAREQY
j_call: TRBJ2-5; v_call: TRBV24-1; cdr3_aa: ATSDSPAQETQY
j_call: TRBJ1-5; v_call: TRBV30; cdr3_aa: ACREGSQPQH
j_call: TRBJ2-7; v_call: TRBV29-1; cdr3_aa: SANDGYEQY
j_call: TRBJ2-7; v_call: TRBV20-1; cdr3_aa: SASSGSRPYSYEQY
j_call: TRBJ1-5; v_call: TRBV20-1; cdr3_aa: SARGFTTGADDQPQH
j_call: TRBJ2-7; v_call: TRBV20-1; cdr3_aa: SARDYYEQY
j_call: TRBJ2-7; v_call: TRBV2; cdr3_aa: ASSELGWGGTYEQY
j_call: TRBJ2-7; v_call: TRBV6-1; cdr3_aa: ASSSTSYEQY
j_call: TRBJ2-2; v_call: TRBV7-3; cdr3_aa: ASSLIGSLSGELF
j_call: TRBJ2-7; v_call: TRBV28; cdr3_aa: ASEHPGQAYEQY
j_call: TRBJ2-3; v_call: TRBV9; cdr3_aa: ASSVDRAGADTQY
j_call: TRBJ2-3; v_call: TRBV20-1; cdr3_aa: SAQYRSGADTQY
j_call: TRBJ2-1; v_call: TRBV19; cdr3_aa: ASSSRAAGEVEQF
j_call: TRBJ1-6; v_call: TRBV10-3; cdr3_aa: AISESKAGVNSPLH
j_call: TRBJ2-5; v_call: TRBV28; cdr3_aa: ASRWTLGETQY
j_call: TRBJ1-1; v_call: TRBV7-2; cdr3_aa: ASSRGRENTEAF
j_call: TRBJ2-1; v_call: TRBV27; cdr3_aa: ASSLANEQF
j_call: TRBJ2-1; v_call: TRBV29-1; cdr3_aa: SAASGDEQF
j_call: TRBJ1-5; v_call: TRBV20-1; cdr3_aa: SASGGQGKQPQH
j_call: TRBJ2-5; v_call: TRBV6-2/TRBV6-3; cdr3_aa: ASGDSGGQETQY
j_call: TRBJ1-5; v_call: TRBV19; cdr3_aa: ASSISGQPQH
j_call: TRBJ2-3; v_call: TRBV6-5; cdr3_aa: ASSRGQGIGDTQY
j_call: TRBJ1-6; v_call: TRBV4-3; cdr3_aa: ASSQEGGSPLH
j_call: TRBJ2-7; v_call: TRBV5-4; cdr3_aa: ASSLPTGYEQY
j_call: TRBJ2-5; v_call: TRBV28; cdr3_aa: ASSLAGIKLETQY
j_call: TRBJ2-5; v_call: TRBV12-3/TRBV12-4; cdr3_aa: ASSFGHQETQY
j_call: TRBJ2-5; v_call: TRBV7-2; cdr3_aa: ASSLAGTSGRAGETQY
j_call: TRBJ1-1; v_call: TRBV3-1; cdr3_aa: ASSQVGTSDTEAF
j_call: TRBJ2-3; v_call: TRBV15; cdr3_aa: ATSRDGATDTQY
j_call: TRBJ1-1; v_call: TRBV10-3; cdr3_aa: AISDGGQLNTEAF
j_call: TRBJ2-7; v_call: TRBV11-2; cdr3_aa: ASSLGPRGYEQY